Sequencing of this T cell receptor (beta chain) was carried out in a study of T cell responses to AZD1222 COVID-19 vaccine. Study results and limitations: Reports say nearly half of spike-specific TCRs go after unmutated variant regions.

Clones were read by immunoSEQ multiplex PCR, and TCRdb kept only the in-frame ones, dropping some. The data contain about 140,000 clones, roughly 84% of them singletons. As regards this clone: Its antigen is unknown.

Germline V gene lookup returns CDR1 MNHEY and CDR2 SMNVEV (reference sequence). Deletions cut 6 bases from V and 1 base from J, with 6 bases between. This CDR3 is 12 amino acids long. V is TRBV27 and J is TRBJ2-5; possible D gene TRBD2, 5 bases. The material was peripheral blood, obtained on day 0 of AZD1222 vaccination. The source of this sequence is an adult in good health. The CDR3 here is CASRDFQETQYF. The CDR3 region has the DNA TGTGCCAGCAGGGACTTCCAAGAGACCCAGTACTTC.